This T cell receptor beta chain was identified during a study of blood T cell repertoires in COVID-19. Original processing methods: Reference gene primer amplification gave estimated nucleated cell counts. Measured with immunoSEQ multiplex PCR; TCRdb has only the in-frame clones, and not every one. V and J calls and clone size are those listed in that table; D and trimming were worked out from the DNA. Of around 100,000 clones in the sample, 75% to 90% were seen once. The sequence was obtained from a woman in her seventies with acute or convalescent COVID-19. Material: peripheral blood.

This CDR3 is CASSKTGAVKLFF. The CDR3 coding sequence is TGTGCCAGCAGCAAGACAGGCGCGGTGAAACTGTTTTTT. The rearrangement links TRBV14 to TRBJ1-4; D is possibly TRBD1 (6 bases). V was cut by 5 bases and J by 11 bases, with 15 bases left in between. This CDR3 comprises 13 residues. CDR1 and CDR2 from the germline V gene are SGHDN and FVKESK.